The sequence of this T cell receptor beta chain was determined in a study of cytomegalovirus exposure and HLA in healthy donors. Background on the study: Unique TCRs from HLA-typed donors, roughly 89 million of them, were held in an early data release. Study results and limitations: TCR beta chains numbering 164 were designated cytomegalovirus-associated. Several of the most significant clusters appeared linked to common viral pathogens, based on a later analysis. One cluster of highly shared sequence variants probably arose as a sequencing artifact.

In germline, CDR1 is GTSNPN, CDR2 SVGIG (reference sequence). Germline trimming cut 1 base from V and 7 bases from J; bases unmatched to any gene: 11. The CDR3 sequence is 15 residues long. The PCR used 60 Vbeta and 13 Jbeta primers. Using immunoSEQ multiplex PCR, the repertoire was profiled, and TCRdb retains in-frame clones only, with some absent. The sample has fewer than 250,000 clones, more than 60% seen once. For this clone: Antigen specificity is unknown.

The sequence was obtained from a young woman in good health and CMV-seronegative. The chain combines TRBV30 with TRBJ2-3; 7 bases map to TRBD2. The sample consisted of PBMCs. The CDR3 DNA sequence: TGTGCCTGGAGTGGGCTGAGCGGGGCTTACAATACGCAGTATTTT. It translates to CAWSGLSGAYNTQYF.